This T cell receptor beta chain was obtained from a study of Ad26.COV2.S vaccination and SARS-CoV-2 variants. Study as a whole: The study gave Ad26.COV2.S intramuscularly, once or twice 56 days apart. Study results and caveats: Reported findings describe substantial breadth in spike-specific CD8+ and CD4+ T cell responses following vaccination.

This CDR3 comprises 15 residues. From germline, CDR1 is MNHNY and CDR2 SVGAGI (reference sequence). V shed 6 bases and J shed 2 bases, with 15 bases lying between them. Treatment reported: 15 to 20 received Ad26.COV2.S at low or high dose, single or two shots; 5 received placebo; per-sample allocation not given. Material that was analyzed had been drawn on day 63 after the first vaccine or placebo injection. This clone was observed once. Its antigen remains unidentified. Sequencing used immunoSEQ multiplex PCR; TCRdb keeps in-frame clones, though not all of them. This sample has about 400,000 clones, with roughly 88% found just once.

V and J are TRBV6-6 and TRBJ2-3; no definite D call. The TCR originated in a person aged 18-65 years who received the Ad26.COV2.S COVID-19 vaccine or a placebo. Here the sequenced sample was peripheral blood, taken in a trial of Ad26.COV2.S vaccine versus placebo. In DNA form, the CDR3 reads TGTGCCAGCAGCCCCCCGGGCAGCCCCACAGATACGCAGTATTTT. Protein: CASSPPGSPTDTQYF.